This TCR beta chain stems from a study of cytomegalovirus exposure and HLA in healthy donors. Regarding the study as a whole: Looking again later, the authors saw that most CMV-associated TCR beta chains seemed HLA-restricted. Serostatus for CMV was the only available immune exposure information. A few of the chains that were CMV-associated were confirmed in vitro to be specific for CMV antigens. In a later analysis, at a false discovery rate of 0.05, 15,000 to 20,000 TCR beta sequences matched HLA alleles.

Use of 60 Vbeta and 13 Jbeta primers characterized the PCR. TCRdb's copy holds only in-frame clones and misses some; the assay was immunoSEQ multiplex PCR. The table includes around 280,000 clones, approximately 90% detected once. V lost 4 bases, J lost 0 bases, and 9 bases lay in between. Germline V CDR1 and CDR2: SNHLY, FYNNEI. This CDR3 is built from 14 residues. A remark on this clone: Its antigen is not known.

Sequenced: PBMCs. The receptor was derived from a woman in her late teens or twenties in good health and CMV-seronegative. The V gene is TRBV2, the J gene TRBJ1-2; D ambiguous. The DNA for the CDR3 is TGTGCCAGCAGTGTATCGGACTCTAACTATGGCTACACCTTC. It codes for CASSVSDSNYGYTF.